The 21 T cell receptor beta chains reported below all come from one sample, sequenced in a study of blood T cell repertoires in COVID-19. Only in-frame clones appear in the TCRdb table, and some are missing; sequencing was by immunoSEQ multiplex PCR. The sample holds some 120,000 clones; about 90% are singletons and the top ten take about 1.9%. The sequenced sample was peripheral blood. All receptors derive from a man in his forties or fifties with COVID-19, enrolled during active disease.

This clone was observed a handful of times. This chain's CDR3 is CASSLAAGSNQPQHF. The CDR3 DNA follows: TGCGCCAGCAGCTTGGCGGCAGGCAGCAATCAGCCCCAGCATTTT. The chain employs TRBV5-1 and TRBJ1-5; D not certain. V shed 0 bases and J shed 1 base, with 8 bases lying between them. The CDR3 covers 15 residues. Germline lookup yields CDR1 SGHRS and CDR2 YFSETQ.

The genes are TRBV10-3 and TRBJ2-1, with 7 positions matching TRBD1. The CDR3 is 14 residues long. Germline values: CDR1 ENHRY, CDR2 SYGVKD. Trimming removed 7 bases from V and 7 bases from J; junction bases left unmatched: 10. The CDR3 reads CAINDPQGVNEQFF. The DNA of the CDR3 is TGTGCCATCAATGACCCCCAGGGGGTTAATGAGCAGTTCTTC.

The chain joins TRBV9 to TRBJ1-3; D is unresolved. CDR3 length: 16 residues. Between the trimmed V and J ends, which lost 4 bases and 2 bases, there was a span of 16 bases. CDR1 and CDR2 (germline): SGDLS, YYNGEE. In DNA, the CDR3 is TGTGCCAGCAGCCCCACGATCCTAACGACTGGAAACACCATATATTTT. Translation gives CASSPTILTTGNTIYF.

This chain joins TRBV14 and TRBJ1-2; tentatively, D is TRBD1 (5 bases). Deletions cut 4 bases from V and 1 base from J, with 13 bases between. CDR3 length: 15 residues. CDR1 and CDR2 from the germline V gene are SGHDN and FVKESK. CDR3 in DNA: TGTGCCAGCAGCCGCGACCAAGACAGTAACTATGGCTACACCTTC. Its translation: CASSRDQDSNYGYTF.

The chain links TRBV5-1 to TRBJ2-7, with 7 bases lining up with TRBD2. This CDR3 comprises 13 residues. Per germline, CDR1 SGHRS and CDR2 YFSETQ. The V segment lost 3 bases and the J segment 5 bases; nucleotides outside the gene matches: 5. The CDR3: CASSWSGTDEQYF. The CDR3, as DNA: TGCGCCAGCAGCTGGAGCGGGACGGACGAGCAGTACTTC.

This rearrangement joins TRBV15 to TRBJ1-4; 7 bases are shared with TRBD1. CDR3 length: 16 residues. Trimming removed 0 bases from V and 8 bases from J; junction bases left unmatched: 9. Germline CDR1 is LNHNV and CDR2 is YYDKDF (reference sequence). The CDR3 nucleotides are TGTGCCACCAGCAGAGATCGGGCAGGGGGGTCGGAAAAACTGTTTTTT. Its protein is CATSRDRAGGSEKLFF.

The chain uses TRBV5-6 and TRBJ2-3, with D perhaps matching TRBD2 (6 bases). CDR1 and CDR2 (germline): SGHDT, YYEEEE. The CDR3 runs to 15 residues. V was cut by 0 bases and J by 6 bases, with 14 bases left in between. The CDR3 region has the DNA TGTGCCAGCAGCTTGGGGACTACGGGCCCGGATACGCAGTATTTT. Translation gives CASSLGTTGPDTQYF.

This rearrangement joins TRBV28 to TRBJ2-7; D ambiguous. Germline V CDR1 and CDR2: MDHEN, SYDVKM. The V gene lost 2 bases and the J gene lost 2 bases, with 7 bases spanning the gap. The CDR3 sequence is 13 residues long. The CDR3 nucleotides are TGTGCCAGCAGTTTACCGCAGACCTACGAGCAGTACTTC. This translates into CASSLPQTYEQYF.

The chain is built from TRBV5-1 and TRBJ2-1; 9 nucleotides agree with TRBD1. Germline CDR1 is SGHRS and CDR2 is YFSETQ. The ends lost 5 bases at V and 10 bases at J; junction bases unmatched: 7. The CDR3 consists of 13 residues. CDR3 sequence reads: CASRWTGAGEQFF. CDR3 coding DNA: TGCGCCAGCAGGTGGACAGGGGCTGGGGAGCAGTTCTTC.

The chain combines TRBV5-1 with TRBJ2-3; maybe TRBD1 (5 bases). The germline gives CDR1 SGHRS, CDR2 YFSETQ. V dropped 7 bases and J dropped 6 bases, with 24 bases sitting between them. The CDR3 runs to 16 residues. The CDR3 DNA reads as TGCGCCAGCGGGGCCCGCCCGACACGGGCTAAGGATACGCAGTATTTT. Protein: CASGARPTRAKDTQYF. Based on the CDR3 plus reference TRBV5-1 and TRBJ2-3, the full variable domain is KAGVTQTPRYLIKTRGQQVTLSCSPISGHRSVSWYQQTPGQGLQFLFEYFSETQRNKGNFPGRFSGRQFSNSRSEMNVSTLELGDSALYLCASGARPTRAKDTQYFGPGTRLTVL.

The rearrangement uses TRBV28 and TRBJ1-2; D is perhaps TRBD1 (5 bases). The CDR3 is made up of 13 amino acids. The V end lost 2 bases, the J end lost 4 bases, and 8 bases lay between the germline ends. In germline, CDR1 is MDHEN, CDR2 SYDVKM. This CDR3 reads CASSLPGVYGYTF. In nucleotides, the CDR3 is TGTGCCAGCAGTTTACCGGGGGTCTATGGCTACACCTTC.

CDR3 sequence: CASSSTSGRGTGELFF. The CDR3, as DNA: TGTGCCAGCAGCTCGACTAGCGGGAGGGGGACCGGGGAGCTGTTTTTT. The V and J genes are TRBV7-8 and TRBJ2-2; 14 positions agree with TRBD2. J lost 5 bases, V lost 4 bases, and 3 bases had no gene match. This CDR3 is built from 16 residues. Germline values: CDR1 SGHVS, CDR2 FQNEAQ.

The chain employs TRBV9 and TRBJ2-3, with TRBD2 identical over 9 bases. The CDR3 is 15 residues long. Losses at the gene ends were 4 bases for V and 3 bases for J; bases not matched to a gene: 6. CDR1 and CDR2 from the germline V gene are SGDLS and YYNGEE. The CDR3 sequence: CASSLESGRTDTQYF. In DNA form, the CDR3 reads TGTGCCAGCAGCTTAGAAAGCGGGAGGACAGATACGCAGTATTTT. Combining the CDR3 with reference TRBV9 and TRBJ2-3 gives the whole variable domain DSGVTQTPKHLITATGQRVTLRCSPRSGDLSVYWYQQSLDQGLQFLIQYYNGEERAKGNILERFSAQQFPDLHSELNLSSLELGDSALYFCASSLESGRTDTQYFGPGTRLTVL.

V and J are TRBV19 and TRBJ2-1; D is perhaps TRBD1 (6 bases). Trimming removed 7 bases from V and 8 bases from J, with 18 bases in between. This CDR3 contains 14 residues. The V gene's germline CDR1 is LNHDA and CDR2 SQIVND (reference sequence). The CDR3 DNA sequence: TGTGCCAGTAACCCCAAGGGGGTTTTCGATGAGCAGTTCTTC. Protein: CASNPKGVFDEQFF.

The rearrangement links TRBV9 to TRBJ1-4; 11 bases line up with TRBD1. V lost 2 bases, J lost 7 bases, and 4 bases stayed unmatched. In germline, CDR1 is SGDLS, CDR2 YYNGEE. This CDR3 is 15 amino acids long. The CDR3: CASSVGTGGSEKLFF. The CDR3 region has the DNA TGTGCCAGCAGCGTGGGGACAGGGGGGAGTGAAAAACTGTTTTTT.

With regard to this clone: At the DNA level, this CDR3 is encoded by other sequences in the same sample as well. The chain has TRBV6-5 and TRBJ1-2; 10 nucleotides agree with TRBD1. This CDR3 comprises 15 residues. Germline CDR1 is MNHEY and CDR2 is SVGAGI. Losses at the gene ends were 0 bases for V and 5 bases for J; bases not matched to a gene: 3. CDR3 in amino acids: CASSYSRQGAYGYTF. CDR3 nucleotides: TGTGCCAGCAGTTACTCTCGACAGGGGGCGTATGGCTACACCTTC.

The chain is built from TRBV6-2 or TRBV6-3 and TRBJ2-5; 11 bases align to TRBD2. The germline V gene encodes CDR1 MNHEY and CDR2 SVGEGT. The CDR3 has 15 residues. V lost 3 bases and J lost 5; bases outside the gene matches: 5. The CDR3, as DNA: TGTGCCAGCAGTTATGGGACTAGCGGCGTGGAGACCCAGTACTTC. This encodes CASSYGTSGVETQYF.

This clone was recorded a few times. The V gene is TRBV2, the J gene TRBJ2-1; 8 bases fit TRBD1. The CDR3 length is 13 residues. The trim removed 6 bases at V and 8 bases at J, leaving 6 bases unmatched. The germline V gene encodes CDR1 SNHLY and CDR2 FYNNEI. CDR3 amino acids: CASRTGVADEQFF. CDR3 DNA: TGTGCCAGCAGGACAGGGGTTGCCGATGAGCAGTTCTTC. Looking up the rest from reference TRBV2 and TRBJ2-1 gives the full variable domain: EPEVTQTPSHQVTQMGQEVILRCVPISNHLYFYWYRQILGQKVEFLVSFYNNEISEKSEIFDDQFSVERPDGSNFTLKIRSTKLEDSAMYFCASRTGVADEQFFGPGTRLTVL.

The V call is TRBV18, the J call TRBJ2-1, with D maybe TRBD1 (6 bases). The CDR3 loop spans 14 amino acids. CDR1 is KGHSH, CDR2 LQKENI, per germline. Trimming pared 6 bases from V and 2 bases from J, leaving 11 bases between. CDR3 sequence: CASSSDSTYNEQFF. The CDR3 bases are TGTGCCAGCTCGTCGGACAGCACCTACAATGAGCAGTTCTTC.

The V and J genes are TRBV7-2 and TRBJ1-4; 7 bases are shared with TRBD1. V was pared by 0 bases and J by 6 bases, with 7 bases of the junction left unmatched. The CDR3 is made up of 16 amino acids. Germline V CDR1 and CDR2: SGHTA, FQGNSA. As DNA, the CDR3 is TGTGCCAGCAGCTTAGCGCAACAGGGGTTTCATGAAAAACTGTTTTTT. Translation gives CASSLAQQGFHEKLFF. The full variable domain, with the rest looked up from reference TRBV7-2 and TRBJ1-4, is GAGVSQSPSNKVTEKGKDVELRCDPISGHTALYWYRQSLGQGLEFLIYFQGNSAPDKSGLPSDRFSAERTGGSVSTLTIQRTQQEDSAVYLCASSLAQQGFHEKLFFGSGTQLSVL.

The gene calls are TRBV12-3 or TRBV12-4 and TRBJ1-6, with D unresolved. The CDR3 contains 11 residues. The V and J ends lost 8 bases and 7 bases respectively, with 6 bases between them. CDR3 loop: CASLVNSPLHF. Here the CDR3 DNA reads TGTGCCAGCCTCGTCAATTCACCCCTCCACTTT.